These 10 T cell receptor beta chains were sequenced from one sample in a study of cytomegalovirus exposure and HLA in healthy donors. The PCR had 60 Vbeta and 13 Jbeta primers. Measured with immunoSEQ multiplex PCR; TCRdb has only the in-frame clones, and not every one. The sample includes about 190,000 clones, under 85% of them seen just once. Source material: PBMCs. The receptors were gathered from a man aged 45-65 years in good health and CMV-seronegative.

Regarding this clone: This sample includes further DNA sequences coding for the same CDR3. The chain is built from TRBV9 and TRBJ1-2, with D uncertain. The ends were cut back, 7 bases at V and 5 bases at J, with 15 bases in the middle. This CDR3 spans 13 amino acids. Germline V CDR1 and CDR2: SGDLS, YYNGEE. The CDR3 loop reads CASSVGGGYGYTF. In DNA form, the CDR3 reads TGTGCCAGCTCGGTAGGAGGAGGATATGGCTACACCTTC.

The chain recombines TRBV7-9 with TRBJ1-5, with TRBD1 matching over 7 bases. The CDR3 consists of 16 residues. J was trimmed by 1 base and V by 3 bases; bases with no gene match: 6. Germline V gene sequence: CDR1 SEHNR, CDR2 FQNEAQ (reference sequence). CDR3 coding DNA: TGTGCCAGCAGCTTTGGTGGGACAGCCAGCAATCAGCCCCAGCATTTT. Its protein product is CASSFGGTASNQPQHF.

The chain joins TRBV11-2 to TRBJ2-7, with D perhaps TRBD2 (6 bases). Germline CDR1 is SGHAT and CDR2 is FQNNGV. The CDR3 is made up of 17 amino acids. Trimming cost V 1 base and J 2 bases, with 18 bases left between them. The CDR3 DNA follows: TGTGCCAGCAGCTTAGTGGGCGGCGGGACGGCCACCTACGAGCAGTACTTC. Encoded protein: CASSLVGGGTATYEQYF.

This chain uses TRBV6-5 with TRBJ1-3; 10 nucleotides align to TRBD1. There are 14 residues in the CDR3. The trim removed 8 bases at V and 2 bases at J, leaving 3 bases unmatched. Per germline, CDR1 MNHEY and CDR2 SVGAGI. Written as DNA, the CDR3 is TGTGCCAGCGGGACAGGGGTCCCTGGAAACACCATATATTTT. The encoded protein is CASGTGVPGNTIYF.

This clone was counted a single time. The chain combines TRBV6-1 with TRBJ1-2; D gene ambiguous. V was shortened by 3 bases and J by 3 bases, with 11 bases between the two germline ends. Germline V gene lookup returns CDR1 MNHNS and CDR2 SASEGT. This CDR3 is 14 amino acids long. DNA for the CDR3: TGTGCCAGCAGTGAGGGCGGGTCGTACTATGGCTACACCTTC. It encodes CASSEGGSYYGYTF.

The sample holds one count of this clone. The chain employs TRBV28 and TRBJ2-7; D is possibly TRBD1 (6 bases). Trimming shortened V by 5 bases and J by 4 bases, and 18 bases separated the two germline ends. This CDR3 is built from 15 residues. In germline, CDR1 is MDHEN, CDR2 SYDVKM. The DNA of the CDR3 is TGTGCCAGCAGTACCGGACAGCAGCGCTATTACGAGCAGTACTTC. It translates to CASSTGQQRYYEQYF.

The DNA of the CDR3 is TGCGCCAGCAGCCGCCAAGATCAGCGTAGCGGGATAGGGCTAGGGGAGCTGTTTTTT. Translation gives CASSRQDQRSGIGLGELFF. This rearrangement joins TRBV4-3 to TRBJ2-2; the match to TRBD2 covers 8 bases. Germline values: CDR1 LGHNA, CDR2 YSLEER. Germline trimming cut 4 bases from V and 8 bases from J; bases unmatched to any gene: 21. There are 19 residues in the CDR3.

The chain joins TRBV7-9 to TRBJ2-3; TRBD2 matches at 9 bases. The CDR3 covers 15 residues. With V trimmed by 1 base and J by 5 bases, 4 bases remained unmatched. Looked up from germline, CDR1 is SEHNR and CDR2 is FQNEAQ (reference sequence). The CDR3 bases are TGTGCCAGCAGCTTAGAGACGCGGGGGGGAGATACGCAGTATTTT. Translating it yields CASSLETRGGDTQYF.

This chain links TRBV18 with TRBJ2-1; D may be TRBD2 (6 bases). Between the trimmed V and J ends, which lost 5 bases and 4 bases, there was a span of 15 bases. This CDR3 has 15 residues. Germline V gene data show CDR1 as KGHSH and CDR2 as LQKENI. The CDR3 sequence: CASSSKGGTYNEQFF. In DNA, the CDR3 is TGTGCCAGCTCAAGCAAGGGTGGGACTTACAATGAGCAGTTCTTC. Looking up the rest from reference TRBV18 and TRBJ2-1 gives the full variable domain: NAGVMQNPRHLVRRRGQEARLRCSPMKGHSHVYWYRQLPEEGLKFMVYLQKENIIDESGMPKERFSAEFPKEGPSILRIQQVVRGDSAAYFCASSSKGGTYNEQFFGPGTRLTVL.

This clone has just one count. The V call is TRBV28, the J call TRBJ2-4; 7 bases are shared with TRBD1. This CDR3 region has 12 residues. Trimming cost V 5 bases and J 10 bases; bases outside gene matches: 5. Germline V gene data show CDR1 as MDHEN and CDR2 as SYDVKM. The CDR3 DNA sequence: TGTGCCAGCAGTCCGGGACAGATGATTCAGTACTTC. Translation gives CASSPGQMIQYF.